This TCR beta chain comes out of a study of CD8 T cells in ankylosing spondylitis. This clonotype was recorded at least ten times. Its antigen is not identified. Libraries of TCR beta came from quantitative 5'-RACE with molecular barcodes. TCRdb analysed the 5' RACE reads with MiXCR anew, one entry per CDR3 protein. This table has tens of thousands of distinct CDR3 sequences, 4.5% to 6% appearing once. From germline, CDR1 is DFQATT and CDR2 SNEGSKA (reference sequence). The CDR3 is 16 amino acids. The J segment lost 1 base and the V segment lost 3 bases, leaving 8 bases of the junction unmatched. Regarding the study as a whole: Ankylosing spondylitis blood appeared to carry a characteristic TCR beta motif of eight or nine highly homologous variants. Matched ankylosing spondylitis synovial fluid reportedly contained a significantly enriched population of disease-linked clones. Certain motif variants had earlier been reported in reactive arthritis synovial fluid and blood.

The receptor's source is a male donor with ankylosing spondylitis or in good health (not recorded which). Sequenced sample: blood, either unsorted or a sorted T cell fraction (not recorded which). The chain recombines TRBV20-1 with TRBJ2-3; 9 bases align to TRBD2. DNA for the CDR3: TGCAGTGCTAGTCGGCAGGCTAGCGGGGGCACAGATACGCAGTATTTT. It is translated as CSASRQASGGTDTQYF.